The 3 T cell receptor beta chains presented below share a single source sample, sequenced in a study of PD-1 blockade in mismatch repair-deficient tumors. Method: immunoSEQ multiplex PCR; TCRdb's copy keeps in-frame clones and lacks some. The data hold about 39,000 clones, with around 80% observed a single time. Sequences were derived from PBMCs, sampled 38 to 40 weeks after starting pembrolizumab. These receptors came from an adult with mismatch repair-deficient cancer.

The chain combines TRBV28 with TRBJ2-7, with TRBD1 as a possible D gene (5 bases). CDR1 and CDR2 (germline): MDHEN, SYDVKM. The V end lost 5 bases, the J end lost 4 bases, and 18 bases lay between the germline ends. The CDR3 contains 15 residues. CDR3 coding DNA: TGTGCCAGCAGTATCATCCAGGGAAGCGCGTACGAGCAGTACTTC. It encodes CASSIIQGSAYEQYF.

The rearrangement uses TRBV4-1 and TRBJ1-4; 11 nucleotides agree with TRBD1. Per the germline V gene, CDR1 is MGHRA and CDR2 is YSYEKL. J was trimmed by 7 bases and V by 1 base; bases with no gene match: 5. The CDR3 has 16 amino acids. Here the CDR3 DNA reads TGCGCCAGCAGCCAAGGTCCCGGGACAGGGGGTGAAAAACTGTTTTTT. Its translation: CASSQGPGTGGEKLFF.

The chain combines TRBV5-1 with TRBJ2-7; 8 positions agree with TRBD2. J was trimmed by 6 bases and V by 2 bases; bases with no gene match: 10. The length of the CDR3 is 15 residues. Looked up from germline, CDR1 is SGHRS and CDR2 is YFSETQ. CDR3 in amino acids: CASSFVGLEGSEQYF. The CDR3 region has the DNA TGCGCCAGCAGCTTTGTGGGACTAGAGGGAAGCGAGCAGTACTTC. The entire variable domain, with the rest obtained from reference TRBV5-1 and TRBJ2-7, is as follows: KAGVTQTPRYLIKTRGQQVTLSCSPISGHRSVSWYQQTPGQGLQFLFEYFSETQRNKGNFPGRFSGRQFSNSRSEMNVSTLELGDSALYLCASSFVGLEGSEQYFGPGTRLTVT.